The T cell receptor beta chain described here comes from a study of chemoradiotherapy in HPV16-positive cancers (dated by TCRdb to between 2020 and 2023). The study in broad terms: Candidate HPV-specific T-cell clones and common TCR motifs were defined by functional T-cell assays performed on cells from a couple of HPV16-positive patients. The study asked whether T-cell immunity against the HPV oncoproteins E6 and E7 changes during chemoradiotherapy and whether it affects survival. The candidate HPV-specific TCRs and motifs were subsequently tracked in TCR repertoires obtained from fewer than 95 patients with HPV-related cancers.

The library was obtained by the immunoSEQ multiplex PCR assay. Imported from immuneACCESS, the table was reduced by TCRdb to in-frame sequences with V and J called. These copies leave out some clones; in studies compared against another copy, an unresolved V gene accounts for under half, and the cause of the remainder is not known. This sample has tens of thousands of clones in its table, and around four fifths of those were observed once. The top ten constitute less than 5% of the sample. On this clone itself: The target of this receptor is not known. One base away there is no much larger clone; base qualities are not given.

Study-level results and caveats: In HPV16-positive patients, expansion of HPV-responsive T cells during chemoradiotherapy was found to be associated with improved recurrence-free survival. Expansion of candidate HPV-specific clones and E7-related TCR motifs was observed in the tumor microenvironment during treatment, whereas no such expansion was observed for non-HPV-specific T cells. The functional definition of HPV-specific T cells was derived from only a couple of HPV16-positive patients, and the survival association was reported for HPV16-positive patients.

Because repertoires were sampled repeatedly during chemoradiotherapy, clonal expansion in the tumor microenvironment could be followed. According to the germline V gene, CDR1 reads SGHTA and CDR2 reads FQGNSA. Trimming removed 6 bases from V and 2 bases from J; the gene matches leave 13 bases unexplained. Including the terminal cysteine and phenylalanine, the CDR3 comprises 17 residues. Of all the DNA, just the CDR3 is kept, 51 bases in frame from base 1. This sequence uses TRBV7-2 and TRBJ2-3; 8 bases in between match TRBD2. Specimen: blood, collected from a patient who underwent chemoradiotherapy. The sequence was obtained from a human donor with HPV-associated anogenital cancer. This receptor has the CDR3 CASSPNGFGGATDTQYF. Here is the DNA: TGTGCCAGCAGTCCTAACGGGTTCGGGGGGGCCACAGATACGCAGTATTTT.